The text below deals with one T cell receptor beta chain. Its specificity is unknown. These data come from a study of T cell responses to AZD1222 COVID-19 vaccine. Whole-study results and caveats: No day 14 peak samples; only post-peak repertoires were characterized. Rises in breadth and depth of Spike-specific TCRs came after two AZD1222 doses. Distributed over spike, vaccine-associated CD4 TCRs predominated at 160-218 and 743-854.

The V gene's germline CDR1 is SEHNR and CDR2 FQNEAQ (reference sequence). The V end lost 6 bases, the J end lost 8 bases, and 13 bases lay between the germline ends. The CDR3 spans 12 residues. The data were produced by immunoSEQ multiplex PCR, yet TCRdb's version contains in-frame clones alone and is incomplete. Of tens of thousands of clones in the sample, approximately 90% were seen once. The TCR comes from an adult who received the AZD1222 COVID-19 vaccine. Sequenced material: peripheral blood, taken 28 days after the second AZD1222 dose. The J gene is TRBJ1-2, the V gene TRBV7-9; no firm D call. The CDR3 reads CASRGFSRGYTF. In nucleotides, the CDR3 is TGTGCCAGCAGGGGATTCTCTAGGGGCTACACCTTC.